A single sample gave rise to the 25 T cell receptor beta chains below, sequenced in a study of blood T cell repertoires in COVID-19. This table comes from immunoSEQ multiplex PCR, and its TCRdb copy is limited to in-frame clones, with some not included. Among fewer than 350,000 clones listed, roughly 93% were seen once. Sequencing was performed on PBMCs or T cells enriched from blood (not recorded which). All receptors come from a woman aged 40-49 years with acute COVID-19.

CDR3: CASSQDWGTVSYEQYF. The DNA for the CDR3 is TGCGCCAGCAGCCAAGATTGGGGGACAGTCTCCTACGAGCAGTACTTC. V usage is TRBV4-1 and J usage is TRBJ2-7; TRBD1 agrees at 7 bases. V lost 0 bases and J lost 0; bases outside the gene matches: 5. Germline V gene sequence: CDR1 MGHRA, CDR2 YSYEKL. This CDR3 is 16 amino acids long.

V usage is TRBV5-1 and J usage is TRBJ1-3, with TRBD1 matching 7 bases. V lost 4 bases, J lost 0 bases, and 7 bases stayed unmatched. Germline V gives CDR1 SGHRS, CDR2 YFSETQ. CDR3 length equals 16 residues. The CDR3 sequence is CASSQQGYGSGNTIYF. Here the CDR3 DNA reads TGCGCCAGCAGCCAACAGGGGTACGGCTCTGGAAACACCATATATTTT.

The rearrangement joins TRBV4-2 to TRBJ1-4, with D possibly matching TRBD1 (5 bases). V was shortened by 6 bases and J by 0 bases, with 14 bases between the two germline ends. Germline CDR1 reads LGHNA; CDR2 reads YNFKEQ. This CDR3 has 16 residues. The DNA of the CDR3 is TGTGCCAGCAGTCATAGACAGTCTGCAACTAATGAAAAACTGTTTTTT. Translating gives CASSHRQSATNEKLFF.

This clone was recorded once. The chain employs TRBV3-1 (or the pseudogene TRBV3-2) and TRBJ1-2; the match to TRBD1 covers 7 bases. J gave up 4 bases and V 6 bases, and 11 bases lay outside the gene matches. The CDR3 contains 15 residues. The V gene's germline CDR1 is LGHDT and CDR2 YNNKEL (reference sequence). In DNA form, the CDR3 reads TGTGCCAGCAGTAGAACACAGGGGTTTGGCTATGGCTACACCTTC. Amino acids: CASSRTQGFGYGYTF.

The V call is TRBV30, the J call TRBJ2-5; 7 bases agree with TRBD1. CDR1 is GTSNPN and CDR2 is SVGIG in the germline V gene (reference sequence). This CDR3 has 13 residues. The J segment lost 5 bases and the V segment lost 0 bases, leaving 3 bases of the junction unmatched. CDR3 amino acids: CAWSVRQGETQYF. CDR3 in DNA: TGTGCCTGGAGTGTACGACAGGGTGAGACCCAGTACTTC. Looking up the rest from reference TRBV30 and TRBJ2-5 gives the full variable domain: SQTIHQWPATLVQPVGSPLSLECTVEGTSNPNLYWYRQAAGRGLQLLFYSVGIGQISSEVPQNLSASRPQDRQFILSSKKLLLSDSGFYLCAWSVRQGETQYFGPGTRLLVL.

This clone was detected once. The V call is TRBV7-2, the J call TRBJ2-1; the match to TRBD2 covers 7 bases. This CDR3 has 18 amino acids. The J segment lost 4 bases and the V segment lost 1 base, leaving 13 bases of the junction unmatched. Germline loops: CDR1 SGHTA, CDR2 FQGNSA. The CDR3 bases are TGTGCCAGCAGCTTAGAGGCCCACCCGGCGGGAGTGTACAATGAGCAGTTCTTC. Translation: CASSLEAHPAGVYNEQFF.

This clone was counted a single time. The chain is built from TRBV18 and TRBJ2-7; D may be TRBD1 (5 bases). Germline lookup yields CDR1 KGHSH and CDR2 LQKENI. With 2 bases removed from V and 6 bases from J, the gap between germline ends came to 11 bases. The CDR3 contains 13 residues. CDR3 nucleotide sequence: TGTGCCAGCTCACCAACCGACAGAGTCGAGCAGTACTTC. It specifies CASSPTDRVEQYF.

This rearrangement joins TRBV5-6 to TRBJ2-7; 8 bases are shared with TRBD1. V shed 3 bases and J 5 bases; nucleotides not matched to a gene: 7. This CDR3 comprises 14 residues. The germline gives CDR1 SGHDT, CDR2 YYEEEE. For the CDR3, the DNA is TGTGCCAGCAGCTATCGGGACAGGTCCAACGAGCAGTACTTC. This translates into CASSYRDRSNEQYF.

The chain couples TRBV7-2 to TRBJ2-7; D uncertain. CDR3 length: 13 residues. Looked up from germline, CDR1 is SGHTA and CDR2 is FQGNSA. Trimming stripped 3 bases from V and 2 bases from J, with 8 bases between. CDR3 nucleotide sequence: TGTGCCAGCAGCTTTCTTGGGCCCTACGAGCAGTACTTC. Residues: CASSFLGPYEQYF.

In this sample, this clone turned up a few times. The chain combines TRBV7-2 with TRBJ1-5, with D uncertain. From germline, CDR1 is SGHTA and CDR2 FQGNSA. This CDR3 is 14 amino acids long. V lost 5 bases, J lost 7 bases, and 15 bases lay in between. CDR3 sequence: CASSPYLSPQPQHF. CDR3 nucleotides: TGTGCCAGCAGCCCGTATCTCTCCCCCCAGCCCCAGCATTTT.

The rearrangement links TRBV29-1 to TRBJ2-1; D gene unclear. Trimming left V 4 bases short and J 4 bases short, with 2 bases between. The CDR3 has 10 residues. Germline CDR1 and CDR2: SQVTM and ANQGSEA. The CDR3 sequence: CSVAYNEQFF. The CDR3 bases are TGCAGCGTTGCGTACAATGAGCAGTTCTTC.

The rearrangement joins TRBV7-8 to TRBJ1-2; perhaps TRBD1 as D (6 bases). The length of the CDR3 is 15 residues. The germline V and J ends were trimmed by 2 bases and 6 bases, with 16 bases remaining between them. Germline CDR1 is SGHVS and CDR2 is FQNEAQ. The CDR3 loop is CASSLLHGGADGYTF. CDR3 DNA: TGTGCCAGCAGCTTACTCCACGGGGGGGCGGATGGCTACACCTTC.

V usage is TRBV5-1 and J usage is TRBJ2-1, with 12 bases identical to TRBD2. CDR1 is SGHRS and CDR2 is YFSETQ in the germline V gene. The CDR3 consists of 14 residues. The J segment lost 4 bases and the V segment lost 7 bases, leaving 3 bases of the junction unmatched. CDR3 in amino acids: CASGLAGPYNEQFF. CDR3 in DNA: TGCGCCAGCGGACTAGCGGGGCCATACAATGAGCAGTTCTTC. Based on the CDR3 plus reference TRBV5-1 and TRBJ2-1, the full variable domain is KAGVTQTPRYLIKTRGQQVTLSCSPISGHRSVSWYQQTPGQGLQFLFEYFSETQRNKGNFPGRFSGRQFSNSRSEMNVSTLELGDSALYLCASGLAGPYNEQFFGPGTRLTVL.

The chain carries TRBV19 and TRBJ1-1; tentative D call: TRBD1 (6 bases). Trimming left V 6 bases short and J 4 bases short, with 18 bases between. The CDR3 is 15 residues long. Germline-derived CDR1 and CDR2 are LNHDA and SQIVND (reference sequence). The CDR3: CASSNQQGGPTEAFF. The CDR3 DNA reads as TGTGCCAGTAGCAACCAACAGGGAGGGCCCACTGAAGCTTTCTTT.

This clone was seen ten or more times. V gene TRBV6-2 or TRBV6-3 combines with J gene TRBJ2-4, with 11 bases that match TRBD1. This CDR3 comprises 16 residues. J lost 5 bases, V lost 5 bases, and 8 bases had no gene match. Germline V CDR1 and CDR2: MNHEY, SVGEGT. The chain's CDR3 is CASSPSGQGVQNIQYF. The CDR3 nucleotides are TGTGCCAGCAGTCCCTCGGGACAGGGGGTGCAAAACATTCAGTACTTC.

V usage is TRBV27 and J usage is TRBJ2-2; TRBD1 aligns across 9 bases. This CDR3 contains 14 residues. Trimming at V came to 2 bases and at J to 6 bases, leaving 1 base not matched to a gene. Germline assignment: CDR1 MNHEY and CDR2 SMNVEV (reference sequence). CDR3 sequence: CASSLGDRAGELFF. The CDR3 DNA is TGTGCCAGCAGTTTAGGGGACAGGGCCGGGGAGCTGTTTTTT.

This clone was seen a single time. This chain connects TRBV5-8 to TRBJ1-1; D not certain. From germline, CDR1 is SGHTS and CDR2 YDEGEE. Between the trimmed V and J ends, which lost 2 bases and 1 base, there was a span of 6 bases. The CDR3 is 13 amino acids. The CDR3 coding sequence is TGTGCCAGCAGCTTTCAGGAGAACACTGAAGCTTTCTTT. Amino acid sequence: CASSFQENTEAFF.

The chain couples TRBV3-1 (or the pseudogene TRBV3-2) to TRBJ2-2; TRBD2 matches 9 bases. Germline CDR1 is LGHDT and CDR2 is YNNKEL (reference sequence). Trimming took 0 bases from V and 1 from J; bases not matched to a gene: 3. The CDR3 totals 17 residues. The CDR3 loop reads CASSQDSSGRNTGELFF. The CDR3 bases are TGTGCCAGCAGCCAAGATAGTAGCGGGAGGAACACCGGGGAGCTGTTTTTT.

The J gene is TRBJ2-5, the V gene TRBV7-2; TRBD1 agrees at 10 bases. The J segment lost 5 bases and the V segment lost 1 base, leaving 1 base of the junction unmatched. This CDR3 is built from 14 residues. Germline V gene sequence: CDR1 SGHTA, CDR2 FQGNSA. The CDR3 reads CASSLGQGAETQYF. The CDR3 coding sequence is TGTGCCAGCAGCTTAGGACAGGGGGCTGAGACCCAGTACTTC.

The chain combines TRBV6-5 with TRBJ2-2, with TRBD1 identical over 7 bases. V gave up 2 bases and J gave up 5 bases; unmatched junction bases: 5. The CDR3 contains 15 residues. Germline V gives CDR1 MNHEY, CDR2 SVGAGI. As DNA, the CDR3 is TGTGCCAGCAGTTACGAGACAGGGCGAACCGGGGAGCTGTTTTTT. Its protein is CASSYETGRTGELFF.

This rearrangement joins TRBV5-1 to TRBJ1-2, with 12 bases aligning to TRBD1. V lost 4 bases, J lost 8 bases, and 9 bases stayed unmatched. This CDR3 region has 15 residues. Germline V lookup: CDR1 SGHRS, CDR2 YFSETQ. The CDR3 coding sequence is TGCGCCAGCAGCCAGGGGACAGGGGGCGCGGAGGGCTACACCTTC. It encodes CASSQGTGGAEGYTF. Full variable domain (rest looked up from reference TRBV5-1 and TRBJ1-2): KAGVTQTPRYLIKTRGQQVTLSCSPISGHRSVSWYQQTPGQGLQFLFEYFSETQRNKGNFPGRFSGRQFSNSRSEMNVSTLELGDSALYLCASSQGTGGAEGYTFGSGTRLTVV.

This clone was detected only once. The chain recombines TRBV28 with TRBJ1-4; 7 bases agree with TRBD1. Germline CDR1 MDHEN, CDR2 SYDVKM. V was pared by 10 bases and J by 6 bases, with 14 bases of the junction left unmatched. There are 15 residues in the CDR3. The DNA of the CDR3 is TGTGCCACCCAAATCGACAGGGACGGGGATGAAAAACTGTTTTTT. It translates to CATQIDRDGDEKLFF.

As DNA, the CDR3 is TGTGCCAGCAGCTCGGCCGGGACAGGGTACAAAATGAACACTGAAGCTTTCTTT. This encodes CASSSAGTGYKMNTEAFF. V usage is TRBV5-8 and J usage is TRBJ1-1; TRBD1 matches 9 bases. The CDR3 is made up of 18 amino acids. Germline values: CDR1 SGHTS, CDR2 YDEGEE. The V segment lost 3 bases and the J segment 0 bases; nucleotides outside the gene matches: 12.

CDR3 region: CSSLGWYNEQFF. The CDR3, as DNA: TGCAGCTCCCTGGGCTGGTACAATGAGCAGTTCTTC. V is TRBV29-1 and J is TRBJ2-1; D remains ambiguous. The CDR3 is 12 amino acids. Trimming cost V 8 bases and J 4 bases, with 12 bases left between them. Germline CDR1 is SQVTM and CDR2 is ANQGSEA.

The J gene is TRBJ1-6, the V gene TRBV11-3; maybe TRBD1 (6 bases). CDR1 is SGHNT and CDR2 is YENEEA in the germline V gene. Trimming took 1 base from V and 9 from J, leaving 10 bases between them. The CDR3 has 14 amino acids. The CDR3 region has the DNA TGTGCCAGCAGCTTAGGCAGGGGTGGTTCACCCCTCCACTTT. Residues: CASSLGRGGSPLHF.